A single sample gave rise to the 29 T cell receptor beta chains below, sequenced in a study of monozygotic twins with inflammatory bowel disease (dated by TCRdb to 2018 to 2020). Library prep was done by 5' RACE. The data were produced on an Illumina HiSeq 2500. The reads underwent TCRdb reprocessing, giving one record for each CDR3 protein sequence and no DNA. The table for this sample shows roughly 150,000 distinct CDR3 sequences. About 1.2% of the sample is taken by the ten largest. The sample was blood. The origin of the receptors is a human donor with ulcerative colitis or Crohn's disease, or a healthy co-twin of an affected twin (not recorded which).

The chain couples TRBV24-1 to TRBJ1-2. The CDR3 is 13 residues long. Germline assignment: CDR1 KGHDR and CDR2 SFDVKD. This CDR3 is CATSEASNYGYTF.

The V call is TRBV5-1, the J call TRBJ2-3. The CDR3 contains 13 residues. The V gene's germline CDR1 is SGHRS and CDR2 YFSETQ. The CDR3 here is CASSLAGTNTQYF.

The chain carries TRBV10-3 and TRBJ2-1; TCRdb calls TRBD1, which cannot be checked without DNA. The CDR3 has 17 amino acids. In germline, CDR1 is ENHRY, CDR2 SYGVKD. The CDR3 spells CAISSREKGLNYNEQFF.

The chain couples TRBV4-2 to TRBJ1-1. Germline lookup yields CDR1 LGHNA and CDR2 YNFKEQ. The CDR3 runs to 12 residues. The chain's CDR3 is CAGSQVSGEAFF.

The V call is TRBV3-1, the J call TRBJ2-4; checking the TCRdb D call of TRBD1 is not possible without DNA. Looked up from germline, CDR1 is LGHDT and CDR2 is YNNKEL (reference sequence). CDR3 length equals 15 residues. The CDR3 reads CASSQDRVVKNIQYF.

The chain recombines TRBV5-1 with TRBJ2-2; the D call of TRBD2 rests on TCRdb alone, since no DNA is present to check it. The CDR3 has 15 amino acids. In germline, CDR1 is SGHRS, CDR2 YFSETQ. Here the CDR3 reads CASSMVVDNTGELFF.

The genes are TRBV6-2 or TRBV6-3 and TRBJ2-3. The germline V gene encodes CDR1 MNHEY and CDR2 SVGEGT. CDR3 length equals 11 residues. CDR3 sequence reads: CASSYLNTQYF.

The CDR3 loop reads CASRTSAYSNQPQHF. The chain links TRBV19 to TRBJ1-5. The length of the CDR3 is 15 residues. Germline V gene sequence: CDR1 LNHDA, CDR2 SQIVND (reference sequence). Using reference TRBV19 and TRBJ1-5 for the parts outside the CDR3, the full variable domain is DGGITQSPKYLFRKEGQNVTLSCEQNLNHDAMYWYRQDPGQGLRLIYYSQIVNDFQKGDIAEGYSVSREKKESFPLTVTSAQKNPTAFYLCASRTSAYSNQPQHFGDGTRLSIL.

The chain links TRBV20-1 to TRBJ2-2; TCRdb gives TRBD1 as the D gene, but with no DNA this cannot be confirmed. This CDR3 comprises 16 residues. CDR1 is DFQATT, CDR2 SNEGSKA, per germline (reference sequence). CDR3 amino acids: CSARLEEDRVWGELFF.

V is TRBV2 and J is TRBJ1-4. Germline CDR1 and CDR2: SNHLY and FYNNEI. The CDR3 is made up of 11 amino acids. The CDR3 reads CASGVYTELFF.

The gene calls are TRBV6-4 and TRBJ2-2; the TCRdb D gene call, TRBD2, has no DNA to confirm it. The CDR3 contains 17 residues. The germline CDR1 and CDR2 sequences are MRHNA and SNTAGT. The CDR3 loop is CASASVLAGAHSGELFF.

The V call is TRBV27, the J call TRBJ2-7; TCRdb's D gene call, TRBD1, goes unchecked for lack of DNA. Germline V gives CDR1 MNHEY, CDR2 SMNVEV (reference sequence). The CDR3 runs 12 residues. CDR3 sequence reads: CASRQGGYEQYF.

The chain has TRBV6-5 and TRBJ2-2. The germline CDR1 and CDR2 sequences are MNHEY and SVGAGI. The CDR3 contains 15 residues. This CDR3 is CASSHRRATTGELFF.

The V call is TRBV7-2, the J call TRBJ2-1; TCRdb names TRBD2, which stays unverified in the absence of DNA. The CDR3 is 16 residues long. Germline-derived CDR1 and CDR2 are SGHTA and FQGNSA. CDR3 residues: CASSLGPTSGKNEQFF.

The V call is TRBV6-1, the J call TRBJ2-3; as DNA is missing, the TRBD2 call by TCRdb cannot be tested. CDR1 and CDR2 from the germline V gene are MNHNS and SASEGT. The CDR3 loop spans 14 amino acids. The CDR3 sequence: CATAKRGVTDTQYF.

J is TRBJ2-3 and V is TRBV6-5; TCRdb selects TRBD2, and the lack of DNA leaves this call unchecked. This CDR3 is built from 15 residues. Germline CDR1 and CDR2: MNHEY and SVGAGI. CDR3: CASSYLGRAVDTQYF.

This chain's CDR3 is CSVGDRENTGELFF. The genes are TRBV29-1 and TRBJ2-2; with no DNA, the TCRdb D assignment of TRBD1 cannot be verified. Germline V gene data show CDR1 as SQVTM and CDR2 as ANQGSEA. The CDR3 length is 14 residues.

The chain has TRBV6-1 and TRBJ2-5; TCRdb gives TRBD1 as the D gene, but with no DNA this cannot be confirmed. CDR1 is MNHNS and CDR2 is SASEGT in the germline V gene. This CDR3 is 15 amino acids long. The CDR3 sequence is CASSLRQGGQETQYF.

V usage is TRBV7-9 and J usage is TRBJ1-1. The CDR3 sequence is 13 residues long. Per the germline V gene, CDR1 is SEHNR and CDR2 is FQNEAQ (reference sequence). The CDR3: CASSPNMGTEAFF.

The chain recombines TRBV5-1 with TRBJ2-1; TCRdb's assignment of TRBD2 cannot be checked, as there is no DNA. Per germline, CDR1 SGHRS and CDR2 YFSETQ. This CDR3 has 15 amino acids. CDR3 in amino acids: CASSLAGIGINEQFF.

This CDR3 reads CASRTDRRGETQYF. V is TRBV6-2 or TRBV6-3 and J is TRBJ2-5; TCRdb selects TRBD1, and the lack of DNA leaves this call unchecked. Germline V gene sequence: CDR1 MNHEY, CDR2 SVGEGT. This CDR3 contains 14 residues.

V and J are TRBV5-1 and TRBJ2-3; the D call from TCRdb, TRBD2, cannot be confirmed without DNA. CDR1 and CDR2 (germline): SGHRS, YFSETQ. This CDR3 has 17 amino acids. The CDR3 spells CASSLGPTSGTLDTQYF. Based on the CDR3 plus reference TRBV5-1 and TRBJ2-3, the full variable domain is KAGVTQTPRYLIKTRGQQVTLSCSPISGHRSVSWYQQTPGQGLQFLFEYFSETQRNKGNFPGRFSGRQFSNSRSEMNVSTLELGDSALYLCASSLGPTSGTLDTQYFGPGTRLTVL.

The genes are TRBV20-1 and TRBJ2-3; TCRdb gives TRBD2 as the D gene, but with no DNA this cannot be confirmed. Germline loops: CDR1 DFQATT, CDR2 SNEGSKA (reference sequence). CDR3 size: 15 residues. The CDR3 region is CSAREAGVRTDTQYF.

The CDR3 here is CASSFVGEPDTQYF. V is TRBV5-6 and J is TRBJ2-3; TCRdb indicates TRBD1, and absent DNA this call remains unverified. The CDR3 runs to 14 residues. CDR1 and CDR2 (germline): SGHDT, YYEEEE.

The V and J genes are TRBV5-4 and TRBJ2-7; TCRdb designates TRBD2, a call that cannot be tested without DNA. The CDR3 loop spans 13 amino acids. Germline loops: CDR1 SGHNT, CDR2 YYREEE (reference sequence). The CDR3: CASSRSGLPKQYF. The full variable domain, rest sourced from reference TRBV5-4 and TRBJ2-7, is ETGVTQSPTHLIKTRGQQVTLRCSSQSGHNTVSWYQQALGQGPQFIFQYYREEENGRGNFPPRFSGLQFPNYSSELNVNALELDDSALYLCASSRSGLPKQYFGPGTRLTVT.

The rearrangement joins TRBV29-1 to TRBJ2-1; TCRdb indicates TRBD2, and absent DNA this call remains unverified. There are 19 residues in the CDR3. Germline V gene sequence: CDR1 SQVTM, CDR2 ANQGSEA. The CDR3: CSVELPPGVAGASYNEQFF.

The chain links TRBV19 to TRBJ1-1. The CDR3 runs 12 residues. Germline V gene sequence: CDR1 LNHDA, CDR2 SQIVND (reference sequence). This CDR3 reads CASSSGHAEAFF.

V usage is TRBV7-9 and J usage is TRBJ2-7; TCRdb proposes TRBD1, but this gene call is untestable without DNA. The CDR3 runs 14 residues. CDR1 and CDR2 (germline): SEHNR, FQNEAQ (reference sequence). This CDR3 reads CASSPTGGVYEQYF.

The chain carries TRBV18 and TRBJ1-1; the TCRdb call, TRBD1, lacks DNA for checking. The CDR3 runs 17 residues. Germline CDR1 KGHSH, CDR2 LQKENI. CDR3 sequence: CASSPWGSVISSTEAFF.